This TCR beta chain emerged from a study of CD8 T cells in ankylosing spondylitis (dated by TCRdb to 2016 to 2017). About the investigation overall: The study profiled T cell receptor beta repertoires in healthy donors and ankylosing spondylitis patients to find disease-linked TCR variants. The whole study cohort included about a hundred healthy donors and around 25 ankylosing spondylitis patients. Peripheral blood samples were taken, and synovial fluid was additionally collected from ankylosing spondylitis patients. On the study overall, not on this receptor specifically: The disease-linked clones were reported to be significantly enriched in matched synovial fluid samples from ankylosing spondylitis patients. Some motif variants were previously reported in synovial fluid and blood of reactive arthritis patients, suggesting common disease-initiation mechanisms. A TCR beta motif made up of several highly homologous amino acid variants appeared to be characteristic of blood from ankylosing spondylitis patients. The disease-linked clones showed a CD8+ phenotype and occurred at relatively low frequencies in peripheral blood.

As concerns this clonotype: Its antigen specificity is not known. Base qualities are not provided; no much larger clone lies one nucleotide away.

Sequencing was carried out with an Illumina HiSeq 2500. Quantitative 5'-RACE with molecular barcodes was the method used to prepare the TCR beta libraries. From the authors' description of their analysis: A new computational method, built on a probabilistic model of VDJ rearrangement, was used to identify disease-linked TCR variants. TCRdb took the public reads, trimmed them with fastp at Q25, ran MiXCR for clone calling and kept in-frame beta chains. Records with the same CDR3 protein are collapsed into one entry carrying the most frequent genes and DNA. These V and J calls are TCRdb output, not the study's own analysis. The sample table contains some 700,000 distinct CDR3 sequences; only one count was recorded for around 20% of them. 19% of the sample comes from the top ten. Counted from cysteine to phenylalanine, this CDR3 has 16 amino acids. Of all the DNA, just the CDR3 is kept, 48 bases in frame from base 1. According to the germline V gene, CDR1 reads SGHRS and CDR2 reads YFSETQ. V is pruned by 3 bases and J by 2 bases, leaving 11 bases of the junction without a gene match.

The V and J segments used are TRBV5-1 and TRBJ2-7, with 7 bases aligning to TRBD1. The sequence derives from a male donor with ankylosing spondylitis. The sample taken for sequencing was blood, either unsorted or a sorted T cell fraction (not recorded which). The encoded CDR3 is CASSSGQRIGTYEQYF. In nucleotides, the sequence is TGCGCCAGCAGCTCGGGACAGCGAATAGGGACCTACGAGCAGTACTTC.